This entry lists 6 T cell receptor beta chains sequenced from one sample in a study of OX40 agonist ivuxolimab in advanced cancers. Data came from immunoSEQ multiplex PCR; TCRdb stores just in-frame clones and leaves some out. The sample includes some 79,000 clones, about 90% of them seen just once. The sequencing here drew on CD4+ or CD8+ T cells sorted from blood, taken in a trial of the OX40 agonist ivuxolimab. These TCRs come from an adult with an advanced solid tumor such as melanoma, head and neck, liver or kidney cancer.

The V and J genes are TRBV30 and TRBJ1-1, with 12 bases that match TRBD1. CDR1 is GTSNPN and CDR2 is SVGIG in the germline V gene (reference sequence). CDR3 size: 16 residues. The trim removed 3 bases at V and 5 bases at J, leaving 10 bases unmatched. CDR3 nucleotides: TGTGCCTGGAGGAATAGGGACAGGGGGCCGAGAACTGAAGCTTTCTTT. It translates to CAWRNRDRGPRTEAFF. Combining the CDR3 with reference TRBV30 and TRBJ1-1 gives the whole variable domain SQTIHQWPATLVQPVGSPLSLECTVEGTSNPNLYWYRQAAGRGLQLLFYSVGIGQISSEVPQNLSASRPQDRQFILSSKKLLLSDSGFYLCAWRNRDRGPRTEAFFGQGTRLTVV.

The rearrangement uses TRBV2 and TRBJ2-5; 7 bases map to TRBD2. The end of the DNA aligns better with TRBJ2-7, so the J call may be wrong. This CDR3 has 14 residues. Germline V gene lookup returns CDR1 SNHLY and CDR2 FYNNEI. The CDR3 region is CASSGRAGYSEQYF. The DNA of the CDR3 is TGTGCCAGCAGTGGGAGAGCGGGGTATAGCGAGCAGTACTTC.

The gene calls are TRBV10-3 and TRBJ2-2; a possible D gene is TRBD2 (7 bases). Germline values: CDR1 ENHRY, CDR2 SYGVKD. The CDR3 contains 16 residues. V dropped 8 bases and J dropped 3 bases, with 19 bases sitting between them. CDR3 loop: CAIQKGGYRDTGELFF. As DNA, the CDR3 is TGTGCCATCCAAAAGGGAGGGTACAGGGACACCGGGGAGCTGTTTTTT.

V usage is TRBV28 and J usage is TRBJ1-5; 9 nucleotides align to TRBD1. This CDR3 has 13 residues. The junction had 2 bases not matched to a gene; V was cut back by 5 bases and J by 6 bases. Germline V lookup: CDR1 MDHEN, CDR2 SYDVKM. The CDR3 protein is CASSHRGRQPQHF. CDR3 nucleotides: TGTGCCAGCAGTCACAGGGGGCGTCAGCCCCAGCATTTT. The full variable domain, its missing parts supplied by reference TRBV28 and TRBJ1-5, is DVKVTQSSRYLVKRTGEKVFLECVQDMDHENMFWYRQDPGLGLRLIYFSYDVKMKEKGDIPEGYSVSREKKERFSLILESASTNQTSMYLCASSHRGRQPQHFGDGTRLSIL.

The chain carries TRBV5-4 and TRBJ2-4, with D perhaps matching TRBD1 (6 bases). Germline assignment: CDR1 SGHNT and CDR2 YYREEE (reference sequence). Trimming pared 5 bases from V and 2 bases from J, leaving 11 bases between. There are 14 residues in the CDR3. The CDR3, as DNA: TGTGCCAGCAGTCAACAGGGTTCCAAAAACATTCAGTACTTC. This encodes CASSQQGSKNIQYF. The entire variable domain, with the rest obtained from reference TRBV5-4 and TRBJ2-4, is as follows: ETGVTQSPTHLIKTRGQQVTLRCSSQSGHNTVSWYQQALGQGPQFIFQYYREEENGRGNFPPRFSGLQFPNYSSELNVNALELDDSALYLCASSQQGSKNIQYFGAGTRLSVL.

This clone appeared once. The CDR3 DNA sequence: TGTGCCAGCAGCTTAGACTCAGACACAGGGGAGGTAGATATGCATGGCTACACCTTC. As protein: CASSLDSDTGEVDMHGYTF. This chain uses TRBV7-2 with TRBJ1-2, with 7 bases lining up with TRBD1. This CDR3 has 19 amino acids. Germline trimming cut 1 base from V and 6 bases from J; bases unmatched to any gene: 20. CDR1 is SGHTA, CDR2 FQGNSA, per germline.